Below, one TCR beta chain is given with its context. The data originate from a study of blood T cell repertoires in COVID-19. For the study at large: The United States, Italy and Spain were the sources of the acute and convalescent COVID-19 samples. Sources were T cells, B-cell-depleted T cells, or PBMCs; the material itself was cDNA or gDNA.

Authors' analysis steps: Nucleated cell counts were estimated from reference gene primer amplification. Sequencing was performed with immunoSEQ multiplex PCR; in TCRdb, only in-frame clones are kept and a portion is missing. V and J calls and clone size follow that table, whereas D and trimming were derived from the DNA. The sample carries 90,000 to 100,000 clones, over 80% recorded once. Germline-derived CDR1 and CDR2 are SGHRS and YFSETQ. V lost 7 bases and J lost 5, with 22 bases in between. The CDR3 is 15 amino acids. This TCR came from an older man with active or convalescent COVID-19. What was sequenced was peripheral blood. The chain combines TRBV5-1 with TRBJ2-7; maybe TRBD1 (6 bases). The CDR3 nucleotides read TGCGCCAGCCCAGGGGACGGCAAGGTTAGGGACGAGCAGTACTTC. It yields the protein CASPGDGKVRDEQYF.